A single sample gave rise to the 20 T cell receptor beta chains below, sequenced in a study of blood T cell repertoires in COVID-19. TCRdb keeps only in-frame clones here, not all; method: immunoSEQ multiplex PCR. This table has more than 250,000 clones, more than 75% appearing once. Sequenced input: peripheral blood. These receptors all come from a middle-aged man with active or convalescent COVID-19.

The chain links TRBV6-6 to TRBJ1-2; the D gene is possibly TRBD1 (5 bases). The V gene lost 2 bases and the J gene lost 6 bases, with 10 bases spanning the gap. CDR3 length: 13 residues. Germline lookup yields CDR1 MNHNY and CDR2 SVGAGI (reference sequence). CDR3 loop: CASSYARVDGYTF. Written as DNA, the CDR3 is TGTGCCAGCAGTTACGCCAGGGTGGATGGCTACACCTTC.

The rearrangement links TRBV12-3 or TRBV12-4 to TRBJ2-3, with TRBD2 matching over 8 bases. V trimming: 3 bases; J trimming: 6 bases; junction bases outside the gene matches: 2. CDR3 size: 13 residues. CDR3 nucleotide sequence: TGTGCCAGCAGTTTTCCTAGCGGGGATACGCAGTATTTT. This translates into CASSFPSGDTQYF.

This chain connects TRBV6-5 to TRBJ2-3; 10 bases line up with TRBD1. The CDR3 has 15 residues. The V and J ends lost 7 bases and 5 bases, in that order; junction bases with no gene match: 9. Per germline, CDR1 MNHEY and CDR2 SVGAGI. The CDR3 DNA reads as TGTGCCAGCAATAGGGGACAGGGGAATATAGATACGCAGTATTTT. Translation: CASNRGQGNIDTQYF.

This chain uses TRBV28 with TRBJ1-2; a possible D gene is TRBD1 (6 bases). Per germline, CDR1 MDHEN and CDR2 SYDVKM. The CDR3 covers 14 residues. Trimming removed 7 bases from V and 7 bases from J, with 19 bases in between. The CDR3 protein is CASISVGQGSGYTF. Here the CDR3 DNA reads TGTGCCAGCATAAGCGTAGGTCAGGGGTCTGGCTACACCTTC.

The V call is TRBV11-1, the J call TRBJ1-2; the match to TRBD1 covers 7 bases. The CDR3 runs to 14 residues. V gave up 6 bases and J gave up 4 bases; unmatched junction bases: 8. Per germline, CDR1 SGHAT and CDR2 FQDESV (reference sequence). The CDR3 DNA reads TGTGCCAGCAGACCTACAGGGGACCCCTATGGCTACACCTTC. It is translated as CASRPTGDPYGYTF.

The chain combines TRBV4-2 with TRBJ1-6, with 8 nucleotides matching TRBD1. CDR1 is LGHNA and CDR2 is YNFKEQ in the germline V gene. V was clipped by 4 bases and J by 0 bases; unmatched bases: 8. The CDR3 consists of 18 residues. CDR3 nucleotides: TGTGCCAGCAGCCGCTCCAACAGGGGGAGCTCCTATAATTCACCCCTCCACTTT. This sequence encodes CASSRSNRGSSYNSPLHF.

The chain has TRBV12-3 or TRBV12-4 and TRBJ1-6; no clear D gene. The CDR3 is 12 amino acids. Trimming cost V 6 bases and J 7 bases, with 7 bases left between them. CDR3 region: CASRRGNSPLHF. The CDR3 DNA reads TGTGCCAGCAGGCGAGGCAATTCACCCCTCCACTTT.

The rearrangement joins TRBV19 to TRBJ2-5, with D perhaps TRBD2 (6 bases). The CDR3 length is 14 residues. V lost 5 bases to trimming and J lost 7 bases, with 17 bases between them. CDR1 LNHDA and CDR2 SQIVND come from the germline V gene (reference sequence). In nucleotides, the CDR3 is TGTGCCAGTAGTCCAAGACTAGATATAGGGACCCAGTACTTC. Its protein product is CASSPRLDIGTQYF.

This rearrangement joins TRBV6-5 to TRBJ2-3; 11 nucleotides line up with TRBD2. V was pared by 1 base and J by 5 bases, with 2 bases of the junction left unmatched. Germline-derived CDR1 and CDR2 are MNHEY and SVGAGI. This CDR3 contains 15 residues. In DNA, the CDR3 is TGTGCCAGCAGTTACTACGGACTAGCGGGAGATACGCAGTATTTT. Protein sequence: CASSYYGLAGDTQYF.

This clone was recorded once. Other DNA sequences within the sample encode an identical CDR3. V usage is TRBV5-1 and J usage is TRBJ2-5, with 7 bases fitting TRBD2. This CDR3 contains 13 residues. Germline CDR1 is SGHRS and CDR2 is YFSETQ. The ends lost 4 bases at V and 3 bases at J; junction bases unmatched: 3. The CDR3 sequence: CASSLGLEETQYF. The CDR3 bases are TGCGCCAGCAGCCTTGGACTAGAAGAGACCCAGTACTTC. Filled out from reference TRBV5-1 and TRBJ2-5, the complete variable domain reads KAGVTQTPRYLIKTRGQQVTLSCSPISGHRSVSWYQQTPGQGLQFLFEYFSETQRNKGNFPGRFSGRQFSNSRSEMNVSTLELGDSALYLCASSLGLEETQYFGPGTRLLVL.

The chain employs TRBV14 and TRBJ1-1; the D gene is possibly TRBD1 (6 bases). V was trimmed by 0 bases and J by 3 bases, leaving 14 bases between them. The CDR3 is made up of 16 amino acids. Looked up from germline, CDR1 is SGHDN and CDR2 is FVKESK. In nucleotides, the CDR3 is TGTGCCAGCAGCCAAGATGGGGGCAGGGTGGACACTGAAGCTTTCTTT. Protein product: CASSQDGGRVDTEAFF.

The rearrangement uses TRBV4-1 and TRBJ2-2, with TRBD2 as a possible D gene (5 bases). Between the trimmed V and J ends, which lost 3 bases and 0 bases, there was a span of 11 bases. Germline V gene sequence: CDR1 MGHRA, CDR2 YSYEKL. The CDR3 is 16 amino acids. The CDR3 loop reads CASSQLARANTGELFF. In nucleotides, the CDR3 is TGCGCCAGCAGCCAGCTGGCGAGGGCGAACACCGGGGAGCTGTTTTTT.

V is TRBV5-1 and J is TRBJ1-6; D remains ambiguous. Trimming took 0 bases from V and 7 from J, leaving 11 bases between them. Germline values: CDR1 SGHRS, CDR2 YFSETQ. The CDR3 length is 15 residues. The CDR3 region has the DNA TGCGCCAGCAGCTTGGCACTTGGGCCGAATTCACCCCTCCACTTT. It codes for CASSLALGPNSPLHF.

This clone has only a few counts. The chain has TRBV28 and TRBJ2-7, with 7 bases matching TRBD1. CDR3 length: 14 amino acids. Trimming removed 8 bases from V and 2 bases from J; junction bases left unmatched: 9. Germline V CDR1 and CDR2: MDHEN, SYDVKM. Here the CDR3 reads CASLGTVGAYEQYF. The CDR3 DNA follows: TGTGCCAGCCTAGGGACAGTGGGAGCCTACGAGCAGTACTTC.

The genes are TRBV9 and TRBJ1-4; 7 positions match TRBD1. Trimming removed 3 bases from V and 14 bases from J; junction bases left unmatched: 7. The germline V gene has CDR1 SGDLS and CDR2 YYNGEE. The CDR3 extends over 12 amino acids. The CDR3 protein is CASSDPGQQLFF. CDR3 coding DNA: TGTGCCAGCAGCGACCCGGGACAGCAGCTGTTTTTT.

This chain links TRBV27 with TRBJ1-4, with D possibly matching TRBD1 (5 bases). V was shortened by 5 bases and J by 6 bases, with 16 bases between the two germline ends. The CDR3 is made up of 15 amino acids. CDR1 and CDR2 from the germline V gene are MNHEY and SMNVEV (reference sequence). CDR3 sequence (DNA): TGTGCCAGCAGTCAGATCCAGGGAATCCATGAAAAACTGTTTTTT. This sequence encodes CASSQIQGIHEKLFF.

The rearrangement uses TRBV4-1 and TRBJ1-2; D is unresolved. The V and J ends lost 3 bases and 3 bases respectively, with 17 bases between them. The CDR3 loop spans 16 amino acids. In germline, CDR1 is MGHRA, CDR2 YSYEKL. CDR3 coding DNA: TGCGCCAGCAGCCATGGAGGACGGACGGGCGACTATGGCTACACCTTC. The encoded protein is CASSHGGRTGDYGYTF.

V usage is TRBV12-3 or TRBV12-4 and J usage is TRBJ1-1; no clear D. This CDR3 is built from 12 residues. Between the trimmed V and J ends, which lost 8 bases and 1 base, there was a span of 8 bases. This chain's CDR3 is CASRLANTEAFF. The CDR3 DNA sequence: TGTGCCAGCCGACTGGCGAACACTGAAGCTTTCTTT.

This chain joins TRBV10-3 and TRBJ2-1; 13 bases agree with TRBD2. With 7 bases clipped from V and 1 base from J, the junction kept 10 bases outside the gene matches. The CDR3 has 18 amino acids. Germline values: CDR1 ENHRY, CDR2 SYGVKD. CDR3 bases: TGTGCCATCAATCCCGGGACTAGCGGGACTTCTTCCTACAATGAGCAGTTCTTC. It is translated as CAINPGTSGTSSYNEQFF.

The genes are TRBV10-3 and TRBJ2-2; TRBD2 is a possible D gene (6 bases). The CDR3 length is 12 residues. V was cut by 7 bases and J by 5 bases, with 8 bases left in between. CDR1 is ENHRY, CDR2 SYGVKD, per germline. CDR3 amino acids: CAITAGTGELFF. The CDR3 DNA follows: TGTGCCATCACCGCGGGGACCGGGGAGCTGTTTTTT.